This T cell receptor (beta chain) was obtained from a study of T-cell memory formation after mild COVID-19. Study results and limitations: Clones contracting across day 15 to 85 had a balanced CD4/CD8 profile; later expanding clones leaned CD4+. Among clones peaking at day 37 in the second wave, SARS-CoV-2 specificity remained unconfirmed.

A single record per CDR3 protein comes from TCRdb applying MiXCR to the 5' RACE reads. The sample contains about 58,000 distinct CDR3 sequences, approximately 30% of which appear only once. On this clonotype: Its antigen is not identified.

The clonotype originates from a man between 18 and 35 years old who had mild COVID-19 (a few samples of this study predate the infection). Cell type and time point are not known. The sequencing input was PBMCs or a T cell subset sorted from them (not recorded which).

The CDR3 spells CASSLLAEDVTGELFF. The CDR3 region has the DNA TGTGCCAGCAGCTTACTAGCCGAGGATGTCACCGGGGAGCTGTTTTTT. The J gene is TRBJ2-2, the V gene TRBV7-3; the D gene is possibly TRBD2 (5 bases). V lost 2 bases and J 4 bases, leaving 14 bases between the germline ends. This CDR3 region has 16 residues. CDR1 is SGHTA, CDR2 FQGTGA, per germline.